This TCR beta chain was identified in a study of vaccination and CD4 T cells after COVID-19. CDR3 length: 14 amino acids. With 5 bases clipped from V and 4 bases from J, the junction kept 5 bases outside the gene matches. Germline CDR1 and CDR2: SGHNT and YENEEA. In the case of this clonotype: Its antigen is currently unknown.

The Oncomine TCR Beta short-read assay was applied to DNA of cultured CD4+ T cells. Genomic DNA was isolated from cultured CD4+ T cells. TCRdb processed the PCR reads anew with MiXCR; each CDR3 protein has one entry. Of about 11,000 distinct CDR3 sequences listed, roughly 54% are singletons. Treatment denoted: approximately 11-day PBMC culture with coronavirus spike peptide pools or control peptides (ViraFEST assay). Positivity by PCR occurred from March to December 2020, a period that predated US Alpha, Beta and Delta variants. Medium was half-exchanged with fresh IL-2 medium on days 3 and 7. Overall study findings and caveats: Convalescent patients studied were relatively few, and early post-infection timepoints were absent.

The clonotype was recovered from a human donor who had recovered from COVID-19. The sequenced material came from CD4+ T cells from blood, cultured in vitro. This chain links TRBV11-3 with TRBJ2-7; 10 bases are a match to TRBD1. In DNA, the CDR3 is TGTGCCAGCAGCCGTGACAGGGGGCAGTACGAGCAGTACTTC. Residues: CASSRDRGQYEQYF.